What follows is one TCR beta chain and its context. What it binds is unknown. A read error may produce the germline difference seen at one junction end. This entry is derived from a study of T cell responses to AZD1222 COVID-19 vaccine. Clones were sequenced by immunoSEQ multiplex PCR, and TCRdb holds only the in-frame ones, with some missing. The data hold some 170,000 clones, with 90% to 95% observed a single time. Germline CDR1 and CDR2: SNHLY and FYNNEI. The CDR3 covers 13 residues. Study-wide results and limits: Females outnumbered males among donors, who were mostly white British; clonal diversity was possibly underestimated. Baseline serostatus was positive in only a handful of AZD1222 recipients. Reportedly, nearly half the spike-specific TCRs target unmutated variant regions. The repertoires were collected only after the peak T cell response.

The TCR was taken from an adult in good health. This specimen was peripheral blood, taken on day 0 of AZD1222 vaccination. The chain recombines TRBV2 with TRBJ1-5; D gene unclear. CDR3 DNA: TGTGCCAGCAGGGAAGATAACTATCAGCCCCAGCATTTT. This sequence encodes CASREDNYQPQHF.